This T cell receptor beta chain was recorded in a study of T-cell reconstitution after alpha-beta-depleted transplantation in children. From germline, CDR1 is SGHVS and CDR2 FNYEAQ. The CDR3 has 13 residues. In regard to this clonotype: Its specificity is unknown. Its ends do not fully match the called genes, so a read error is possible.

Study-wide points: When one year had passed after transplant, most T-cell counts and diversity came from newly produced T cells. Reportedly, alpha-beta T cells present about two months post-transplant originated from several hundred expanded clones of graft origin.

TCRbeta library construction was performed incorporating unique molecular identifiers. Using its own MiXCR run on the PCR reads, TCRdb lists one record per CDR3 protein. This table has a few hundred thousand distinct CDR3 sequences, roughly 7% appearing once. The sequence came from a boy aged 2 to 10 with acute lymphoblastic leukemia, due to receive a stem cell transplant. Sequences were derived from PBMCs, sampled before TCRalphabeta/CD19-depleted stem cell transplant. The chain employs TRBV7-6 and TRBJ2-7; D tentatively fits TRBD1 or TRBD2 (6 bases each). The CDR3 protein is CGSRPGAGNEQYF. The CDR3 nucleotides are TGTGGCAGCAGGCCAGGGGCGGGAAACGAGCAGTACTTC.